A single sample gave rise to the 23 T cell receptor beta chains below, sequenced in a study of T cell responses to AZD1222 COVID-19 vaccine. Profiled with immunoSEQ multiplex PCR; TCRdb holds only in-frame clones, not every one. Of 65,000 to 100,000 clones in the sample, approximately 90% were seen once. This specimen was peripheral blood, taken 28 days after the second AZD1222 dose. The receptors come from an adult who received the AZD1222 COVID-19 vaccine.

The chain recombines TRBV19 with TRBJ2-7; a weak D match, TRBD2 (5 bases). Looked up from germline, CDR1 is LNHDA and CDR2 is SQIVND (reference sequence). The CDR3 has 13 residues. The germline V and J ends were trimmed by 3 bases and 6 bases, with 12 bases remaining between them. The CDR3 here is CASSIGGGGEQYF. The CDR3 DNA is TGTGCCAGTAGTATCGGAGGCGGTGGCGAGCAGTACTTC.

V gene TRBV7-3 combines with J gene TRBJ2-1; 10 nucleotides line up with TRBD2. The trim removed 4 bases at V and 4 bases at J, leaving 4 bases unmatched. Germline V lookup: CDR1 SGHTA, CDR2 FQGTGA. The CDR3 is 15 residues long. The CDR3 loop reads CASSSGLAAYNEQFF. The CDR3 bases are TGTGCCAGCAGCTCCGGACTAGCGGCTTACAATGAGCAGTTCTTC.

V is TRBV2 and J is TRBJ2-1, with 12 bases aligning to TRBD2. Germline CDR1 is SNHLY and CDR2 is FYNNEI. The CDR3 sequence is 19 residues long. V was pared by 2 bases and J by 5 bases, with 13 bases of the junction left unmatched. The CDR3 sequence is CASSELPPRLAGDDNEQFF. CDR3 sequence (DNA): TGTGCCAGCAGTGAACTCCCCCCCCGACTAGCGGGAGACGACAATGAGCAGTTCTTC.

The chain combines TRBV27 with TRBJ1-4; tentative D call: TRBD1 (6 bases). Per germline, CDR1 MNHEY and CDR2 SMNVEV (reference sequence). Trimming removed 6 bases from V and 7 bases from J, with 12 bases in between. The CDR3 runs 13 residues. The CDR3 DNA reads TGTGCCAGCAGCTCAACAGGGCGTGAAAAACTGTTTTTT. It encodes CASSSTGREKLFF.

V usage is TRBV11-3 and J usage is TRBJ2-1, with 11 bases fitting TRBD2. The V gene's germline CDR1 is SGHNT and CDR2 YENEEA. The CDR3 totals 17 residues. The junction had 11 bases not matched to a gene; V was cut back by 5 bases and J by 5 bases. CDR3 in amino acids: CASSEQTSGMGHNEQFF. The DNA for the CDR3 is TGTGCCAGCAGCGAACAGACTAGCGGGATGGGCCACAATGAGCAGTTCTTC.

In DNA, the CDR3 is TGCAGCGTCGCTGACCGAGGGGTGATCCACGAGCAGTACTTC. Translating gives CSVADRGVIHEQYF. The chain employs TRBV29-1 and TRBJ2-7, with D possibly called TRBD1 or TRBD2 (5 bases each). V was pared by 6 bases and J by 5 bases, with 20 bases between. CDR3 length: 14 amino acids. Germline lookup yields CDR1 SQVTM and CDR2 ANQGSEA.

The chain employs TRBV5-1 and TRBJ1-1; D might be TRBD1 (6 bases). Germline assignment: CDR1 SGHRS and CDR2 YFSETQ. The length of the CDR3 is 15 residues. V shed 4 bases and J shed 4 bases, with 17 bases lying between them. The CDR3 spells CASSPGGHLGTEAFF. In DNA form, the CDR3 reads TGCGCCAGCAGCCCCGGGGGGCACTTAGGCACTGAAGCTTTCTTT.

The V and J genes are TRBV3-1 (or the pseudogene TRBV3-2) and TRBJ2-5; D remains ambiguous. The CDR3 extends over 14 amino acids. The V end was cut by 4 bases, the J end by 0 bases, with 9 bases between. Germline lookup yields CDR1 LGHDT and CDR2 YNNKEL (reference sequence). CDR3 sequence (DNA): TGTGCCAGCAGCCCTACTACCAACCAAGAGACCCAGTACTTC. This gives the protein CASSPTTNQETQYF.

The chain employs TRBV12-3 or TRBV12-4 and TRBJ1-4; D ambiguous. This CDR3 has 13 amino acids. V lost 5 bases and J lost 3, with 7 bases in between. Here the CDR3 reads CASSRSPNEKLFF. DNA of the CDR3: TGTGCCAGCAGTCGGTCGCCTAATGAAAAACTGTTTTTT.

The gene calls are TRBV5-4 and TRBJ2-2; TRBD2 agrees at 8 bases. This CDR3 is 13 amino acids long. In germline, CDR1 is SGHNT, CDR2 YYREEE (reference sequence). The CDR3: CAVAGLNTGELFF. CDR3 sequence (DNA): TGTGCGGTAGCGGGGTTGAACACCGGGGAGCTGTTTTTT. The variable domain in full, with the rest retrieved from reference TRBV5-4 and TRBJ2-2, is ETGVTQSPTHLIKTRGQQVTLRCSSQSGHNTVSWYQQALGQGPQFIFQYYREEENGRGNFPPRFSGLQFPNYSSELNVNALELDDSALYLCAVAGLNTGELFFGEGSRLTVL.

V gene TRBV29-1 combines with J gene TRBJ2-5, with 12 nucleotides matching TRBD1. The J segment lost 5 bases and the V segment lost 7 bases, leaving 11 bases of the junction unmatched. The CDR3 is 15 residues long. Per germline, CDR1 SQVTM and CDR2 ANQGSEA. This CDR3 reads CSAGTGGAPIETQYF. CDR3 nucleotide sequence: TGCAGCGCAGGGACAGGGGGCGCCCCGATTGAGACCCAGTACTTC. The full variable domain, in which reference TRBV29-1 and TRBJ2-5 provide the parts outside the CDR3, is SAVISQKPSRDICQRGTSLTIQCQVDSQVTMMFWYRQQPGQSLTLIATANQGSEATYESGFVIDKFPISRPNLTFSTLTVSNMSPEDSSIYLCSAGTGGAPIETQYFGPGTRLLVL.

This chain uses TRBV28 with TRBJ2-5; 10 positions agree with TRBD1. With V trimmed by 1 base and J by 5 bases, 7 bases remained unmatched. Germline V gene lookup returns CDR1 MDHEN and CDR2 SYDVKM. This CDR3 comprises 16 residues. The CDR3 DNA follows: TGTGCCAGCAGTTTATCTGGGACAGGGGTTTACGAGACCCAGTACTTC. It yields the protein CASSLSGTGVYETQYF. The full variable domain, in which reference TRBV28 and TRBJ2-5 provide the parts outside the CDR3, is DVKVTQSSRYLVKRTGEKVFLECVQDMDHENMFWYRQDPGLGLRLIYFSYDVKMKEKGDIPEGYSVSREKKERFSLILESASTNQTSMYLCASSLSGTGVYETQYFGPGTRLLVL.

The chain links TRBV12-3 or TRBV12-4 to TRBJ1-2; D is perhaps TRBD1 (6 bases). The CDR3 covers 13 residues. V was shortened by 3 bases and J by 6 bases, with 11 bases between the two germline ends. For the CDR3, the DNA is TGTGCCAGCAGTTTCCGGGACATGAATGGCTACACCTTC. Protein sequence: CASSFRDMNGYTF.

This chain links TRBV9 with TRBJ1-2; 7 nucleotides match TRBD1. V lost 3 bases to trimming and J lost 10 bases; unmatched junction nucleotides: 9. CDR1 and CDR2 from the germline V gene are SGDLS and YYNGEE. There are 13 residues in the CDR3. This chain's CDR3 is CASSARQGYDYTF. DNA of the CDR3: TGTGCCAGCAGCGCCAGACAGGGCTACGACTACACCTTC.

This chain links TRBV6-5 with TRBJ2-1; maybe TRBD1 (6 bases). The germline V gene has CDR1 MNHEY and CDR2 SVGAGI. This CDR3 region has 14 residues. V was shortened by 0 bases and J by 6 bases, with 9 bases between the two germline ends. As DNA, the CDR3 is TGTGCCAGCAGTTACTCGAGCAGGGGCAATGAGCAGTTCTTC. The encoded protein is CASSYSSRGNEQFF.

The chain links TRBV19 to TRBJ2-1, with D perhaps TRBD1 or TRBD2 (5 bases each). The germline gives CDR1 LNHDA, CDR2 SQIVND (reference sequence). The V end was cut by 5 bases, the J end by 8 bases, with 19 bases between. This CDR3 has 15 residues. This CDR3 reads CASSPGRWSLDEQFF. CDR3 DNA sequence: TGTGCCAGTAGTCCGGGACGGTGGAGTCTCGATGAGCAGTTCTTC.

This rearrangement joins TRBV7-8 to TRBJ1-3; TRBD1 might be the D (6 bases). Germline V gene data show CDR1 as SGHVS and CDR2 as FQNEAQ. The CDR3 contains 15 residues. Deletions cut 5 bases from V and 1 base from J, with 12 bases between. CDR3 sequence: CASSRGQPSGNTIYF. In nucleotides, the CDR3 is TGTGCCAGCAGCCGAGGACAGCCGTCTGGAAACACCATATATTTT.

The rearrangement joins TRBV6-5 to TRBJ1-6; no reliable D call. Germline V lookup: CDR1 MNHEY, CDR2 SVGAGI. V lost 0 bases, J lost 8 bases, and 11 bases lay in between. This CDR3 is 15 amino acids long. CDR3 residues: CASSYSGRSDSPLHF. The CDR3 DNA sequence: TGTGCCAGCAGTTACTCGGGCAGAAGTGATTCACCCCTCCACTTT.

The chain links TRBV11-3 to TRBJ2-2; D remains ambiguous. Germline V lookup: CDR1 SGHNT, CDR2 YENEEA. V lost 1 base and J lost 0, with 3 bases in between. This CDR3 comprises 14 residues. In DNA, the CDR3 is TGTGCCAGCAGCTTAGGTGCGAACACCGGGGAGCTGTTTTTT. This encodes CASSLGANTGELFF.

The chain employs TRBV3-1 (or the pseudogene TRBV3-2) and TRBJ1-1, with TRBD1 as a possible D gene (6 bases). CDR1 LGHDT and CDR2 YNNKEL come from the germline V gene (reference sequence). Trimming removed 5 bases from V and 11 bases from J, with 12 bases in between. The CDR3 has 11 amino acids. The CDR3 is CASSSRGGAFF. The CDR3 coding sequence is TGTGCCAGCAGCTCACGAGGGGGGGCTTTCTTT.

The chain carries TRBV5-1 and TRBJ2-7, with 7 nucleotides matching TRBD1. This CDR3 is built from 14 residues. With V trimmed by 3 bases and J by 4 bases, 7 bases remained unmatched. Germline V lookup: CDR1 SGHRS, CDR2 YFSETQ. DNA for the CDR3: TGCGCCAGCAGCTCCACAGGGGCCGGGTACGAGCAGTACTTC. This codes for CASSSTGAGYEQYF.

As DNA, the CDR3 is TGTGCCAGCAGGAAGCAGGGGGGCACCTACGAGCAGTACTTC. Its translation is CASRKQGGTYEQYF. This rearrangement joins TRBV5-4 to TRBJ2-7; possibly TRBD1 for D (7 bases). Trimming cost V 5 bases and J 2 bases, with 14 bases left between them. Germline V gene lookup returns CDR1 SGHNT and CDR2 YYREEE (reference sequence). There are 14 residues in the CDR3.

The rearrangement joins TRBV7-9 to TRBJ2-7; D is perhaps TRBD1 (6 bases). The V end lost 1 base, the J end lost 4 bases, and 14 bases lay between the germline ends. Germline V gene lookup returns CDR1 SEHNR and CDR2 FQNEAQ (reference sequence). CDR3 length: 15 residues. CDR3 bases: TGTGCCAGCAGCTTAGTGCCAGGGGACACTTACGAGCAGTACTTC. It encodes CASSLVPGDTYEQYF. The entire variable domain, with the rest obtained from reference TRBV7-9 and TRBJ2-7, is as follows: DTGVSQNPRHKITKRGQNVTFRCDPISEHNRLYWYRQTLGQGPEFLTYFQNEAQLEKSRLLSDRFSAERPKGSFSTLEIQRTEQGDSAMYLCASSLVPGDTYEQYFGPGTRLTVT.